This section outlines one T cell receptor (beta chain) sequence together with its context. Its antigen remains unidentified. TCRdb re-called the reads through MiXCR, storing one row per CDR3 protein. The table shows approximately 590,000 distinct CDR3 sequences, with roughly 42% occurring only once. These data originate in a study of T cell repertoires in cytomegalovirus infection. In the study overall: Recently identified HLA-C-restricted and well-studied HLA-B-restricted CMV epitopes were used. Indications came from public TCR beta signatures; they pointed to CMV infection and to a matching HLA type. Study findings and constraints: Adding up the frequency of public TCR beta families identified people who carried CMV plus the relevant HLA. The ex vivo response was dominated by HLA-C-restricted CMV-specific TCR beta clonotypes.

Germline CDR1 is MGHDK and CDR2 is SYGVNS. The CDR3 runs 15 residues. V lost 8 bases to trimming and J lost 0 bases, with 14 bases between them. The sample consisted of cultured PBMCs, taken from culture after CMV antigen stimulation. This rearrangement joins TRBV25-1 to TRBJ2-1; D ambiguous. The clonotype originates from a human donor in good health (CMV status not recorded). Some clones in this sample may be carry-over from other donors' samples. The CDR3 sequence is CASPLLFSSYNEQFF. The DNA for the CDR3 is TGTGCCAGCCCCCTGCTGTTTAGCTCCTACAATGAGCAGTTCTTC.